The present TCR beta chain was sequenced within a study of T cell changes during pregnancy in multiple sclerosis (dated by TCRdb to the late 2010s). Some background on the complete study: Changes in the T cell repertoire over the course of pregnancy were examined in this study in women with multiple sclerosis.

CDR1 SGHTA and CDR2 FQGTGA were looked up in the germline V gene. From V the trimming removes 5 bases and from J it removes 4 bases, while the gene matches leave 7 bases of the junction unaccounted for. CDR3 length: 15 amino acids, cysteine to phenylalanine. The only DNA kept is the CDR3, 45 bases in frame from the first base. A word on this clone: Its recognized antigen is unknown. Base qualities are not provided; no much larger clone lies one nucleotide away.

The library was obtained by the immunoSEQ multiplex PCR assay. Held by TCRdb, this immuneACCESS table contains in-frame sequences only and omits some clones. Under half of the omission traces to an unresolved V gene where checked; the cause of the rest is unknown. The sample has fewer than 55,000 clones on record, nearly 95% of them singletons. The leading ten clones occupy less than 0.6% of the sample. The sequencing here drew on CD4+ T cells from peripheral blood mononuclear cells, taken in the third trimester of pregnancy. This chain is built from TRBV7-3 and TRBJ2-2; 7 central bases correspond to TRBD1. The sequence was obtained from a female donor with multiple sclerosis, enrolled in a pregnancy study. CDR3 reads: CASSTTGVATGELFF. The nucleotide sequence reads TGTGCCAGCAGCACTACAGGGGTTGCCACCGGGGAGCTGTTTTTT. Reference TRBV7-3 and TRBJ2-2 genes cover what lies past the CDR3, so the full variable domain is GAGVSQTPSNKVTEKGKYVELRCDPISGHTALYWYRQSLGQGPEFLIYFQGTGAADDSGLPNDRFFAVRPEGSVSTLKIQRTERGDSAVYLCASSTTGVATGELFFGEGSRLTVL.